These 10 T cell receptor beta chains were sequenced from one sample in a study of blood T cell repertoires in COVID-19. The assay was immunoSEQ multiplex PCR, and TCRdb's table has in-frame clones only and misses some. The sample consists of 120,000 or so clones, 85% to 90% of them appearing once. Sequenced material: peripheral blood. Every receptor here comes from a human donor in a cohort sampled during active COVID-19.

The chain joins TRBV3-1 (or the pseudogene TRBV3-2) to TRBJ1-6; the match to TRBD1 covers 9 bases. The CDR3 spans 16 residues. Unmatched junction bases numbered 9, after V lost 4 bases and J lost 8 bases. In germline, CDR1 is LGHDT, CDR2 YNNKEL (reference sequence). This CDR3 is CASSPTGGPRDSPLHF. The CDR3 DNA follows: TGTGCCAGCAGCCCCACAGGGGGCCCGAGGGATTCACCCCTCCACTTT.

The chain has TRBV5-4 and TRBJ2-1, with D tentatively TRBD2 (5 bases). Germline V lookup: CDR1 SGHNT, CDR2 YYREEE (reference sequence). The V end was cut by 4 bases, the J end by 4 bases, with 6 bases between. The CDR3 sequence is 12 residues long. The CDR3: CASSRRYNEQFF. The CDR3, as DNA: TGTGCCAGCAGCCGGAGGTACAATGAGCAGTTCTTC.

This clone was counted only a few times. The chain combines TRBV9 with TRBJ2-1, with 12 nucleotides matching TRBD2. The CDR3 has 16 residues. Germline CDR1 reads SGDLS; CDR2 reads YYNGEE. V dropped 1 base and J dropped 8; count of bases not matched to a gene: 7. The CDR3 DNA sequence: TGTGCCAGCAGCGTACGCCCTAGCGGGAGGGGCGATGAGCAGTTCTTC. Encoded protein: CASSVRPSGRGDEQFF.

The V call is TRBV28, the J call TRBJ2-5; perhaps TRBD2 as D (6 bases). Germline assignment: CDR1 MDHEN and CDR2 SYDVKM. V lost 5 bases and J 3 bases, leaving 22 bases between the germline ends. The CDR3 consists of 17 residues. The CDR3 reads CASSRSPWDSPKETQYF. The CDR3 coding sequence is TGTGCCAGCAGTAGGAGCCCTTGGGACTCCCCCAAAGAGACCCAGTACTTC.

The chain combines TRBV5-1 with TRBJ2-7; D perhaps matches TRBD2 (6 bases). Trimming shortened V by 4 bases and J by 3 bases, and 23 bases separated the two germline ends. The CDR3 spans 17 residues. The V gene's germline CDR1 is SGHRS and CDR2 YFSETQ. The CDR3 sequence is CASSPMGLSNPYYEQYF. The DNA of the CDR3 is TGCGCCAGCAGCCCGATGGGACTGTCCAATCCTTACTACGAGCAGTACTTC.

The rearrangement uses TRBV4-1 and TRBJ2-5; TRBD1 agrees at 10 bases. Looked up from germline, CDR1 is MGHRA and CDR2 is YSYEKL. The J segment lost 4 bases and the V segment lost 0 bases, leaving 8 bases of the junction unmatched. The CDR3 extends over 17 amino acids. CDR3 in amino acids: CASSQDWGTGDGETQYF. The CDR3, as DNA: TGCGCCAGCAGCCAAGATTGGGGGACAGGGGATGGAGAGACCCAGTACTTC.

This chain links TRBV3-1 (or the pseudogene TRBV3-2) with TRBJ2-7; TRBD1 agrees at 8 bases. This CDR3 spans 13 amino acids. Germline CDR1 LGHDT, CDR2 YNNKEL (reference sequence). Trimming cost V 3 bases and J 6 bases; bases outside gene matches: 4. CDR3 in DNA: TGTGCCAGCAGCCACGGACAGGGTCTCGAGCAGTACTTC. Translation: CASSHGQGLEQYF.

V gene TRBV3-1 (or the pseudogene TRBV3-2) combines with J gene TRBJ2-7; D possibly corresponds to TRBD1 (7 bases). CDR1 is LGHDT, CDR2 YNNKEL, per germline (reference sequence). This CDR3 has 17 residues. V gave up 4 bases and J gave up 0 bases, with 19 bases separating them. The CDR3 bases are TGTGCCAGCAGCCCAACAGGGGCGGGGATTAGCTCCTACGAGCAGTACTTC. It yields the protein CASSPTGAGISSYEQYF.

The V and J genes are TRBV6-1 and TRBJ1-2, with TRBD1 identical over 7 bases. CDR1 is MNHNS and CDR2 is SASEGT in the germline V gene. Trimming removed 3 bases from V and 4 bases from J; junction bases left unmatched: 2. The CDR3 spans 13 residues. DNA for the CDR3: TGTGCCAGCAGTGACGACAGGGCCTATGGCTACACCTTC. It is translated as CASSDDRAYGYTF.

This chain links TRBV28 with TRBJ2-3; TRBD2 matches at 9 bases. Germline-derived CDR1 and CDR2 are MDHEN and SYDVKM. The CDR3 runs to 17 residues. The V gene end was trimmed by 2 bases and the J gene end by 1 base; junction bases not matched to a gene: 7. In DNA, the CDR3 is TGTGCCAGCAGTTTAACCCAGGGACTAGCCGGCACAGATACGCAGTATTTT. It encodes CASSLTQGLAGTDTQYF.